The present T cell receptor (beta chain) was sequenced within a study of T cells after yellow fever vaccination. TCRdb reprocessed the 5' RACE reads via MiXCR and lists one record per CDR3 protein. Among 500,000 to 650,000 distinct CDR3 sequences listed, 9% to 15% were seen once. Trimming at V came to 10 bases and at J to 3 bases, leaving 11 bases not matched to a gene. CDR3 length: 14 residues. From germline, CDR1 is MNHNS and CDR2 SASEGT. This clonotype was seen more than once but under ten times. The V gene is TRBV6-1, the J gene TRBJ2-7; the match to TRBD2 covers 8 bases. The receptor was isolated from a man aged 25-45 years who received the YFV17D yellow fever vaccine. The source material was PBMCs, sampled on the day of the yellow fever booster vaccination. CDR3 bases: TGTGCCACTCGTAGCGGGACCCGCTACTACGAGCAGTACTTC. It translates to CATRSGTRYYEQYF.